This TCR beta chain was sequenced for a study of shared clonotypes between healthy human individuals (TCRdb year 2020). Regarding the study in general: The cohort comprised two women and three men aged 18 to 49 years. To estimate repertoire size and how much clonotype sharing occurs between individuals, the study deeply sequenced the blood TCR repertoires of five healthy adults. To increase sequencing depth and limit assay-specific biases, different laboratories used diverse techniques to prepare libraries and sequence TCR repertoires. Leukapheresis yielded between about 0.8 and 9.5 billion PBMCs per donor. For each donor, CD4 naive and CD4 memory were each given three plates, CD8 naive was given two plates, and CD8 memory was given one plate.

The CDR3 starts with the cysteine, ends with the phenylalanine, and has 15 residues. Only the CDR3 DNA stays, 45 bases, in frame from base 1. CDR1 is given as MNHEY and CDR2 as SMNVEV, both from the germline V gene (reference sequence). V is clipped by 5 bases and J by 9 bases, and the sequence between their germline boundaries is 20 bases long. This clone was counted once. It has no known antigen specificity. No much larger clonotype is one base removed from it; base qualities were not supplied. Using the deep immunoSEQ assay, multiplex PCR amplified TCR CDR3 regions from genomic DNA. Extracted genomic DNA from each cell subset was distributed evenly across all wells of several immunoSEQ 96-well plates, and each plate was treated as a replicate. For sorted subsets, approximately 210 ng genomic DNA, equal to 25,000 to 35,000 T cell genomes, was loaded into each replicate PCR. Purified libraries were quantified with a Qubit 3.0 fluorometer, sized on a Bioanalyzer 2100, and re-quantified with the KAPA Library Quantification kit. Each immunoSEQ 96-well plate was sequenced on its own single-read 150-cycle Illumina NextSeq 550 flow cell. In the source study's methods: Because the immunoSEQ output included only junctional sequences and no quality scores, the filtering could not be the same as the filtering used for full-length reads. Sequences were annotated with PyIR, a Python wrapper for IgBLAST v1.9, using IMGT germline references to assign V/J genes and CDR3. Reads were removed for weak V/J assignments (E-value above 1e-6), missing CDR3, stop codons, out-of-frame junctions, or ambiguous translated residues. V3J clonotypes were defined as sequences sharing the same inferred V gene, J gene, and CDR3 amino acid sequence. Percentage overlap between repertoires was calculated by dividing the number of shared unique clonotypes by the size of the smaller repertoire. Repertoire richness was assessed with RTK rarefaction, the Chao1 estimator, and Recon v2.1 estimates of unobserved clonotypes. OLGA was used to compute generation probabilities for all TCRbeta clonotypes that the gDNA method yielded from four donors. TCRdb carries this immuneACCESS record with in-frame sequences only. Its versions omit some clonotypes, under half of them owing to an unresolved V gene in the studies checked, with the rest unexplained. V and J calls and clone size are given by that table; D and trimming were obtained from the DNA. The sample contains around 750,000 clones, about 74% of them found a single time. The top ten clonotypes cover about 1.7% of the sample.

Points the paper makes about the study in general: Based on pairwise subsampling, the degree of clonotype sharing among donors was expected to be affected by sequencing depth. Clonotypes shared by all four sorted-subset donors showed higher generation probabilities than non-shared clonotypes. When several donors were compared, the shared fraction of clonotypes was approximately 5% for naive CD4, roughly 3.4% for naive CD8, roughly 2.3% for memory CD4, and 0.35% to 0.4% for memory CD8. Estimated clonotype richness was generally larger for naive than for memory subsets. Only blood was sampled, and tissue TCR repertoires likely differ from those in blood. Because the study included a small number of donors, the genetic and exposure-history diversity represented was limited. Rarefaction of sorted-subset datasets indicated incomplete sequencing despite the large sequencing depth.

Donors were healthy HIV-negative adults with no recently reported acute infections or vaccinations. Every donor was a Caucasian adult living in Nashville, Tennessee, USA. CD4+ T cells were enriched by magnetic negative selection, after which naive cells were positively selected on CD45RA and the negative fraction was taken as the memory subset. After blood collection by leukapheresis, PBMCs were isolated using Ficoll-Histopaque density gradient centrifugation and then cryopreserved in the vapor phase of liquid nitrogen. Analytical flow cytometry was used to check the purity and quantity of each magnetically sorted T cell population. Genomic DNA was isolated from each sorted fraction and quantified by UV absorbance on a Nanodrop 2000c.

The chain was built from TRBV27 and TRBJ2-1; the D gene assignment is perhaps TRBD1 or TRBD2, with each matching 7 bases. Sequenced input: memory CD4+ T cells sorted from blood. In light of the paper, this sample's cell subset or site label describes: CD45RA-negative fraction. This receptor was identified in a woman aged 30 to 39 in good health. The base sequence is TGTGCCAGCAGTCCCCGCGGGGAGGGGGCTGGTGAGCAGTTCTTC. The encoded protein is CASSPRGEGAGEQFF.